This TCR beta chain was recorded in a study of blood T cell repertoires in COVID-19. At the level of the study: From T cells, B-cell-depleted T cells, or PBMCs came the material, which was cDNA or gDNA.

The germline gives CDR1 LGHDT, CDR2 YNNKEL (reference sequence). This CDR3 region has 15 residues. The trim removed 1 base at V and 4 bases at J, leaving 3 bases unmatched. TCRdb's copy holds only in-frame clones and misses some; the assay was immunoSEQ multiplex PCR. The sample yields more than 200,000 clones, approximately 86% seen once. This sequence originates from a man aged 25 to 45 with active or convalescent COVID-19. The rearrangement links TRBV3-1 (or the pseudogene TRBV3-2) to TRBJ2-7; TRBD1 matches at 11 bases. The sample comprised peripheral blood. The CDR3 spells CASSQAGTGGYEQYF. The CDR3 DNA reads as TGTGCCAGCAGCCAAGCTGGGACAGGGGGTTACGAGCAGTACTTC.